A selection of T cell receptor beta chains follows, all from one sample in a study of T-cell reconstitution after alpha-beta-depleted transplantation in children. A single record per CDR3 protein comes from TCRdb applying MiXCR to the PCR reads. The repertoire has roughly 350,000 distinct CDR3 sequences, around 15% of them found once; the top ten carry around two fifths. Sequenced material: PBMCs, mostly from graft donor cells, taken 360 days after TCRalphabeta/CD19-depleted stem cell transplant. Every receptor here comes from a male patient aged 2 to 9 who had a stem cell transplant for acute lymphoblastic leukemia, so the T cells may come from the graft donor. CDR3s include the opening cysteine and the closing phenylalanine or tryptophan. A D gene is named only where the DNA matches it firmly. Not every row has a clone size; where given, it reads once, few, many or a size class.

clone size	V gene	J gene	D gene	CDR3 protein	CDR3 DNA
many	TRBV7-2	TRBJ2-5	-	CASSLGQEKTQYF	TGTGCCAGCAGCTTAGGACAGGAGAAGACCCAGTACTTC
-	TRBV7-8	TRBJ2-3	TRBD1	CASSSNTGADTQYF	TGTGCCAGCAGCTCCAACACAGGGGCAGATACGCAGTATTTT
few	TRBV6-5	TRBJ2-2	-	CASSYFLTGELFF	TGTGCCAGCAGTTATTTTCTTACCGGGGAGCTGTTTTTT
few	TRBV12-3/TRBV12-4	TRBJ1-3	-	CASSFAYSGNTIYF	TGTGCCAGCAGTTTTGCCTACTCTGGAAACACCATATATTTT
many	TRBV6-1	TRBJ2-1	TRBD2	CASVPSGRAGEQFF	TGTGCCAGCGTCCCGAGCGGGAGGGCCGGTGAGCAGTTCTTC
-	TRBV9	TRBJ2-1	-	CASSVGGGPVDNEQFF	TGTGCCAGCAGCGTAGGCGGGGGCCCGGTGGACAATGAGCAGTTCTTC
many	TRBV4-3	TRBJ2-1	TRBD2	CASSQVESGSWSYNEQFF	TGCGCCAGCAGCCAAGTAGAAAGCGGGAGTTGGTCCTACAATGAGCAGTTCTTC
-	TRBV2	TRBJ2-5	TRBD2	CASIRTSPTQETQYF	TGTGCCAGCATCAGGACTAGCCCCACCCAAGAGACCCAGTACTTC
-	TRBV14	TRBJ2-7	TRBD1	CASSSWSQEDRAYEQYF	TGTGCCAGCAGCTCATGGTCTCAAGAGGACAGGGCCTACGAGCAGTACTTC
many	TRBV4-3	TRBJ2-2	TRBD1	CASSQDRGDTGELFF	TGCGCCAGCAGCCAGGACAGGGGGGACACCGGGGAGCTGTTTTTT
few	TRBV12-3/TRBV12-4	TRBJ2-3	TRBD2	CASSAGTSGRADTQYF	TGTGCCAGCAGTGCCGGGACTAGCGGGAGAGCAGATACGCAGTATTTT
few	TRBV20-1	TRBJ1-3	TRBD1	CSAKRGLGNTIYF	TGCAGTGCTAAAAGGGGGCTCGGAAACACCATATATTTT
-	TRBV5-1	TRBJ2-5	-	CASSLPAETQYF	TGCGCCAGCAGCTTGCCAGCCGAGACCCAGTACTTC
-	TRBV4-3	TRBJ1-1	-	CASSQDRGQGTEAFF	TGCGCCAGCAGCCAAGATCGAGGGCAGGGCACTGAAGCTTTCTTT
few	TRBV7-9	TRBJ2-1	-	CASSATRTLAPYNEQFF	TGTGCCAGCAGCGCTACCAGGACCCTCGCTCCCTACAATGAGCAGTTCTTC
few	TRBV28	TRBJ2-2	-	CASRVLGRENTGELFF	TGTGCCAGCAGAGTCTTAGGGCGGGAGAACACCGGGGAGCTGTTTTTT
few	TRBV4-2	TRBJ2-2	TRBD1	CASSQDAGTVNTGELFF	TGTGCCAGCAGCCAAGATGCCGGGACAGTGAACACCGGGGAGCTGTTTTTT
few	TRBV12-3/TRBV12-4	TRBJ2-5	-	CASSYPTWEETQYF	TGTGCCAGCAGTTACCCCACCTGGGAAGAGACCCAGTACTTC
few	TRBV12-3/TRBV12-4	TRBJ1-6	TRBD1	CASSFRDRVNSPLHF	TGTGCCAGCAGCTTCCGGGACAGGGTTAATTCACCCCTCCACTTT
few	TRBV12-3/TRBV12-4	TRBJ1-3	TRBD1	CASAGQGGYTIYF	TGTGCCAGCGCCGGACAGGGAGGTTACACCATATATTTT
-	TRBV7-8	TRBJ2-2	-	CASSAAGRNTGELFF	TGTGCCAGCAGCGCCGCGGGTCGGAACACCGGGGAGCTGTTTTTT
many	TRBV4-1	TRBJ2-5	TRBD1	CASSRTGGGNQETQYF	TGCGCCAGCAGCCGTACAGGGGGCGGAAATCAAGAGACCCAGTACTTC
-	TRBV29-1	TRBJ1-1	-	CSVEGQMNTEAFF	TGCAGCGTTGAGGGACAAATGAACACTGAAGCTTTCTTT
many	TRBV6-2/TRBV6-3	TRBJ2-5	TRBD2	CASSYSLAGGETQYF	TGTGCCAGCAGTTACTCTTTAGCGGGAGGAGAGACCCAGTACTTC
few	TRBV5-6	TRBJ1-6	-	CASSFGRGHSPLHF	TGTGCCAGCAGCTTTGGCAGGGGCCATTCACCCCTCCACTTT
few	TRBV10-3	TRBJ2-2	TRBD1	CATGTGGSNTGELFF	TGTGCCACAGGGACAGGGGGCTCGAACACCGGGGAGCTGTTTTTT
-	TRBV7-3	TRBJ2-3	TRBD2	CASSFIAGGGADTQYF	TGTGCCAGCAGCTTTATAGCGGGAGGCGGGGCAGATACGCAGTATTTT
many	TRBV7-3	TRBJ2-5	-	CASSLRRGETQYF	TGTGCCAGCAGCTTAAGGCGTGGGGAGACCCAGTACTTC
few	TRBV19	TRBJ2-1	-	CASSPGLPEGNEQFF	TGTGCCAGTAGTCCGGGACTCCCCGAGGGAAATGAGCAGTTCTTC
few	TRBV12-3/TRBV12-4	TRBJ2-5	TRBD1	CASSLGQGIAETQYF	TGTGCCAGCAGCCTGGGACAGGGGATCGCAGAGACCCAGTACTTC
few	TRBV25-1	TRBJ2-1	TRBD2	CASSDLYSGRAGYNEQFF	TGTGCCAGCAGTGACCTATATAGCGGGAGGGCCGGGTACAATGAGCAGTTCTTC
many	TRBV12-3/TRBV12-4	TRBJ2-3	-	CASSLTRRDTQYF	TGTGCCAGCAGTTTAACCCGGCGCGATACGCAGTATTTT
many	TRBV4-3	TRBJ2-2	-	CASSQDSGPFANTGELFF	TGCGCCAGCAGCCAAGACTCGGGCCCGTTCGCGAACACCGGGGAGCTGTTTTTT
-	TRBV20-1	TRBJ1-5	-	CSASWGPNQPQHF	TGCAGTGCTAGCTGGGGGCCCAATCAGCCCCAGCATTTT
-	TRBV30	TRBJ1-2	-	CAYILHDRVYGYTF	TGTGCCTACATCTTGCACGACAGAGTCTATGGCTACACCTTC
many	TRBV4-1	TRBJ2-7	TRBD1	CASSQRGQGYEQYF	TGCGCCAGCAGCCAAAGGGGACAGGGCTACGAGCAGTACTTC
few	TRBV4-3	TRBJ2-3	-	CASSQEALPGDRPHTDTQYF	TGCGCCAGCAGCCAAGAAGCCTTACCGGGGGACCGACCACACACAGATACGCAGTATTTT
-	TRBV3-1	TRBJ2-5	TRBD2	CASSQELAGGQETQYF	TGTGCCAGCAGCCAAGAACTAGCGGGAGGTCAAGAGACCCAGTACTTC
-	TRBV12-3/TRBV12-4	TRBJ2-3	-	CASSLAEGTSTDTQYF	TGTGCCAGCAGTTTAGCGGAAGGGACTAGCACAGATACGCAGTATTTT
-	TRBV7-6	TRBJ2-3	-	CASQGEADTQYF	TGTGCCAGCCAGGGTGAGGCAGATACGCAGTATTTT
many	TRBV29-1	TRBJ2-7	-	CSVAGITYEQYF	TGCAGCGTGGCAGGGATTACCTACGAGCAGTACTTC
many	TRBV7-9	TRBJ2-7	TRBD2	CASSLAGGPSYEQYF	TGTGCCAGCAGCTTAGCGGGAGGGCCTTCCTACGAGCAGTACTTC
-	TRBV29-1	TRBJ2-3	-	CSVEVVLPDTQYF	TGCAGCGTTGAAGTAGTGCTACCAGATACGCAGTATTTT
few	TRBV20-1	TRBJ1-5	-	CSARGPDQPQHF	TGCAGTGCTAGGGGACCCGATCAGCCCCAGCATTTT
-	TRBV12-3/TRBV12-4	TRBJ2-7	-	CASSFSGYSYEQYF	TGTGCCAGCAGTTTCTCAGGGTACTCCTACGAGCAGTACTTC
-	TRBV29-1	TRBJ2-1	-	CSVQMDLRGEQFF	TGCAGCGTTCAGATGGATCTAAGGGGTGAGCAGTTCTTC
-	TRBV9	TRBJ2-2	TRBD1	CASSVQGTGSLGGELFF	TGTGCCAGCAGCGTCCAGGGGACAGGGTCTCTCGGCGGGGAGCTGTTTTTT
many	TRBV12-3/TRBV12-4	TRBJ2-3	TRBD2	CASSLRLAGETQYF	TGTGCCAGCAGTTTACGACTAGCGGGAGAAACGCAGTATTTT
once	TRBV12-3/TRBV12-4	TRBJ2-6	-	CAITLAQVTLSGANVLTF	TGTGCCATCACCCTAGCTCAGGTTACCCTCTCTGGGGCCAACGTCCTGACTTTC
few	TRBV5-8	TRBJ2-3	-	CASMRGWDTQYF	TGTGCCAGCATGCGGGGTTGGGATACGCAGTATTTT
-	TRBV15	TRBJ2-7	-	CATSRVPGPIYEQYF	TGTGCCACCAGCAGAGTACCAGGGCCCATCTACGAGCAGTACTTC
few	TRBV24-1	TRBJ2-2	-	CATSDSPGFNTGELFF	TGTGCCACCAGTGATTCACCAGGCTTTAACACCGGGGAGCTGTTTTTT
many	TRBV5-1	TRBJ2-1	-	CASSWLGDLEVGEQFF	TGCGCCAGCAGCTGGCTAGGGGACTTAGAGGTGGGTGAGCAGTTCTTC
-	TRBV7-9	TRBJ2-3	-	CASSRVGDTQYF	TGTGCCAGCAGCAGGGTGGGAGATACGCAGTATTTT
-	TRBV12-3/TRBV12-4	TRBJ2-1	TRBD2	CASKGGSSNEQFF	TGTGCCAGCAAAGGCGGGAGCAGCAATGAGCAGTTCTTC
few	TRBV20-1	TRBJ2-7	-	CSARLGGVVEQYF	TGCAGTGCTAGACTAGGGGGTGTAGTTGAGCAGTACTTC
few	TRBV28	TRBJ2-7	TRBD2	CASSRVGRGTREQYF	TGTGCCAGCAGTCGGGTCGGGAGGGGGACTCGCGAGCAGTACTTC
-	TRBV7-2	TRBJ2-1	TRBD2	CASRGPGLAGVSEQFF	TGTGCCAGCAGGGGCCCGGGACTAGCGGGAGTCAGTGAGCAGTTCTTC
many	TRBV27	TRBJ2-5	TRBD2	CASSLMGGSETQYF	TGTGCCAGCAGTTTAATGGGGGGGTCCGAGACCCAGTACTTC